Each of the 25 T cell receptor beta chains below was sequenced from the same sample in a study of CXCR3-negative and CXCR3-positive naive CD8 T cells. Study-wide results and caveats: Higher TRB CDR3 hydrophobicity marked CXCR3-positive naive cells relative to CXCR3-negative naive cells.

Researchers prepared the TRB cDNA libraries using 5' RACE with UMI labels. From the 5' RACE reads, TCRdb lists one entry per CDR3 protein and no DNA. The sample table includes 120,000 to 150,000 distinct CDR3 sequences. Antigens for these TCRs are unknown. Sequencing was carried out using naive CXCR3+ CD8+ T cells from blood. Subset in this sample: CD45RO-CCR7+CD27+CD95- naive CD8+ T cells expressing CXCR3 (TNR3+). The receptor source for this set is a human donor in good health. Some clones in this sample may be carry-over from other donors' samples.

The chain employs TRBV10-2 and TRBJ2-3; TCRdb's D call of TRBD1 is untestable without DNA. The CDR3 is 12 amino acids. CDR1 and CDR2 (germline): WSHSY, SAAADI. CDR3: CASRTGADTQYF.

The rearrangement links TRBV12-3 or TRBV12-4 to TRBJ2-7; as DNA is missing, the TRBD2 call by TCRdb cannot be tested. This CDR3 spans 13 amino acids. CDR3 sequence reads: CASSLGKGGEQYF.

The chain carries TRBV4-1 and TRBJ2-1. This CDR3 is 12 amino acids long. The V gene's germline CDR1 is MGHRA and CDR2 YSYEKL. This CDR3 reads CASSQVSNEQFF.

V and J are TRBV5-1 and TRBJ2-1. From germline, CDR1 is SGHRS and CDR2 YFSETQ. The CDR3 has 12 residues. CDR3 residues: CASSLNQNEQFF. Looking up the rest from reference TRBV5-1 and TRBJ2-1 gives the full variable domain: KAGVTQTPRYLIKTRGQQVTLSCSPISGHRSVSWYQQTPGQGLQFLFEYFSETQRNKGNFPGRFSGRQFSNSRSEMNVSTLELGDSALYLCASSLNQNEQFFGPGTRLTVL.

The chain uses TRBV11-2 and TRBJ2-3. CDR3 length: 15 amino acids. Germline values: CDR1 SGHAT, CDR2 FQNNGV. CDR3 amino acids: CASSSKLVAVDTQYF.

The chain uses TRBV24-1 and TRBJ2-1; absent DNA, TCRdb's TRBD2 call cannot be checked. CDR1 and CDR2 from the germline V gene are KGHDR and SFDVKD. The CDR3 totals 16 residues. The CDR3 is CATSAISGRSYDEQFF.

J is TRBJ1-2 and V is TRBV29-1. In germline, CDR1 is SQVTM, CDR2 ANQGSEA. The CDR3 contains 13 residues. CDR3 in amino acids: CSAYHGEVGGYTF.

The rearrangement links TRBV5-1 to TRBJ2-7. CDR3 length equals 13 residues. Germline-derived CDR1 and CDR2 are SGHRS and YFSETQ. CDR3 sequence: CASSLVGSYEQYF.

The J gene is TRBJ2-3, the V gene TRBV20-1; TCRdb names TRBD1, which stays unverified in the absence of DNA. CDR1 and CDR2 (germline): DFQATT, SNEGSKA (reference sequence). The CDR3 has 14 residues. The CDR3 here is CSLSPETSADTQYF.

V usage is TRBV4-3 and J usage is TRBJ1-2; TCRdb's D gene call, TRBD1, goes unchecked for lack of DNA. CDR1 and CDR2 from the germline V gene are LGHNA and YSLEER. The CDR3 covers 13 residues. CDR3 region: CASSQDDSYGYTF.

This sequence joins TRBV5-5 and TRBJ1-1; TCRdb selects TRBD1, and the lack of DNA leaves this call unchecked. The CDR3 has 14 residues. The germline CDR1 and CDR2 sequences are SGHKS and YYEKEE (reference sequence). CDR3 protein: CASSPGSMNTEAFF. The complete variable domain, with remaining parts taken from reference TRBV5-5 and TRBJ1-1, reads DAGVTQSPTHLIKTRGQQVTLRCSPISGHKSVSWYQQVLGQGPQFIFQYYEKEERGRGNFPDRFSARQFPNYSSELNVNALLLGDSALYLCASSPGSMNTEAFFGQGTRLTVV.

The chain uses TRBV7-9 and TRBJ2-3; TCRdb calls TRBD1, which cannot be checked without DNA. This CDR3 comprises 16 residues. The germline gives CDR1 SEHNR, CDR2 FQNEAQ (reference sequence). This chain's CDR3 is CASSPEATGTTDTQYF.

The rearrangement joins TRBV7-9 to TRBJ2-1. This CDR3 has 16 amino acids. Germline V CDR1 and CDR2: SEHNR, FQNEAQ (reference sequence). This CDR3 reads CASSLPGRDSYNEQFF.

The chain is built from TRBV10-3 and TRBJ2-1. The CDR3 sequence is 16 residues long. Germline values: CDR1 ENHRY, CDR2 SYGVKD. The chain's CDR3 is CAISEAAESSYNEQFF.

The V and J genes are TRBV20-1 and TRBJ2-7; absent DNA, TCRdb's TRBD1 call cannot be checked. The CDR3 is made up of 14 amino acids. Germline loops: CDR1 DFQATT, CDR2 SNEGSKA (reference sequence). The CDR3 region is CSARDRGEGNEQYF.

This chain uses TRBV12-3 or TRBV12-4 with TRBJ1-1. This CDR3 is built from 15 residues. The CDR3 loop reads CASSSAYDRNTEAFF.

The V call is TRBV4-2, the J call TRBJ2-4. The CDR3 extends over 16 amino acids. Germline V lookup: CDR1 LGHNA, CDR2 YNFKEQ. CDR3 protein: CASSQLLVQGENIQYF.

The rearrangement links TRBV4-1 to TRBJ1-5; the D gene TCRdb calls, TRBD1, cannot be checked with no DNA. Germline lookup yields CDR1 MGHRA and CDR2 YSYEKL. The CDR3 covers 15 residues. This CDR3 is CASSLQVNSNQPQHF.

The V gene is TRBV28, the J gene TRBJ2-3; TCRdb outputs TRBD2, but without DNA this stays unchecked. Per germline, CDR1 MDHEN and CDR2 SYDVKM. The CDR3 has 16 amino acids. The CDR3 reads CASSLLLAGGTDTQYF.

This sequence joins TRBV9 and TRBJ1-1. Germline V gene sequence: CDR1 SGDLS, CDR2 YYNGEE. The CDR3 extends over 15 amino acids. The CDR3 protein is CASSVEPDLNTEAFF.

The J gene is TRBJ2-4, the V gene TRBV5-1. CDR3 length: 14 amino acids. The germline V gene encodes CDR1 SGHRS and CDR2 YFSETQ. The CDR3 reads CASSSDLAKNIQYF.

The rearrangement links TRBV29-1 to TRBJ2-1; TCRdb designates TRBD1, a call that cannot be tested without DNA. This CDR3 is 14 amino acids long. Germline values: CDR1 SQVTM, CDR2 ANQGSEA. The CDR3 spells CSVETDRAYNEQFF.

The rearrangement uses TRBV12-3 or TRBV12-4 and TRBJ2-3; TCRdb designates TRBD1, a call that cannot be tested without DNA. This CDR3 comprises 18 residues. The CDR3 is CASSGPYGTGGFTDTQYF.

This sequence joins TRBV7-9 and TRBJ2-7; the TCRdb D gene call, TRBD1, has no DNA to confirm it. The CDR3 is made up of 18 amino acids. Germline CDR1 and CDR2: SEHNR and FQNEAQ (reference sequence). This chain's CDR3 is CASSPGTGAPLPSYEQYF.

This chain joins TRBV9 and TRBJ2-3; the D gene TCRdb calls, TRBD2, cannot be checked with no DNA. Germline V gene lookup returns CDR1 SGDLS and CDR2 YYNGEE. This CDR3 is built from 16 residues. The CDR3 loop reads CASSGGTSGSSDTQYF.